This is a list of T cell receptor beta chains from one sample in a study of blood T cells in healthy people across ages. Each CDR3 protein gets one entry after TCRdb re-called the 5' RACE reads with MiXCR. Among 850,000 to 1,100,000 distinct CDR3 sequences listed, roughly two fifths were seen once. Sequencing used blood. The receptors come from a man in his late teens or twenties in good health. Both conserved end residues are part of each CDR3. The order of the fields is V gene, J gene, D gene, clone size, CDR3 protein, CDR3 DNA. D genes are given only for firm matches. Not all rows give a size; the values are once, few, many and, for expanded clones, a class.

>TRBV20-1|TRBJ2-7|.|few
CSARAGAAYEQYF
TGCAGTGCTAGAGCGGGGGCGGCCTACGAGCAGTACTTC
>TRBV2|TRBJ2-7|.|once
CASRRLVTRQETQYF
TGTGCCAGCAGACGACTCGTTACACGCCAAGAAACCCAGTACTTC
>TRBV6-5|TRBJ2-3|.|few
CASSEDSVTDTQYF
TGTGCCAGCAGTGAGGACAGTGTCACAGATACGCAGTATTTT
>TRBV7-9|TRBJ2-1|.|.
CASSPRAVGGNEQFF
TGTGCCAGCAGTCCTAGGGCCGTAGGCGGCAATGAGCAGTTCTTC
>TRBV14|TRBJ2-7|.|.
CASSQRVYEQYF
TGTGCCAGCAGCCAAAGGGTCTACGAGCAGTACTTC
>TRBV29-1|TRBJ1-5|.|.
CSVEGGSNQPQHF
TGCAGCGTTGAGGGAGGATCGAATCAGCCCCAGCATTTT
>TRBV7-8|TRBJ1-1|.|.
CASSLATVGTEAFF
TGTGCCAGCAGCTTAGCGACTGTGGGCACTGAAGCTTTCTTT
>TRBV15|TRBJ2-5|.|.
CATSTRATTQETQYF
TGTGCCACCAGCACCAGGGCTACTACCCAAGAGACCCAGTACTTC
>TRBV6-2/TRBV6-3|TRBJ2-7|.|.
CASMKRQATYEQYF
TGTGCCAGCATGAAGAGACAGGCCACCTACGAGCAGTACTTC
>TRBV29-1|TRBJ2-3|.|.
CSVGGSAASTDTQYF
TGCAGCGTGGGGGGTTCGGCCGCTAGCACAGATACGCAGTATTTT
>TRBV20-1|TRBJ2-1|TRBD2|once
CSAPSGGSPNEQFF
TGCAGTGCCCCGAGCGGGGGTTCTCCTAATGAGCAGTTCTTC
>TRBV21-1|TRBJ2-3|.|.
CASSKVGRQTTDTQYF
TGTGCCAGCAGCAAAGTGGGCAGACAAACCACAGATACGCAGTATTTT
>TRBV3-1|TRBJ1-1|.|.
CASSQGDIQNTEAFF
TGTGCCAGCAGCCAAGGGGACATTCAGAACACTGAAGCTTTCTTT
>TRBV20-1|TRBJ1-6|.|.
CSARFASDNSPLHF
TGCAGTGCTAGATTTGCCAGTGATAATTCACCCCTCCACTTT
>TRBV12-3/TRBV12-4|TRBJ1-1|.|.
CASSFADFLWAFF
TGTGCCAGCAGTTTCGCGGACTTCCTTTGGGCTTTCTTT
>TRBV5-5|TRBJ1-1|.|.
CASSFAWGVSNTEAFF
TGTGCCAGCAGCTTCGCGTGGGGCGTATCGAACACTGAAGCTTTCTTT
>TRBV5-1|TRBJ2-1|TRBD1|few
CASSFADRAYNEQFF
TGCGCCAGCAGCTTCGCCGACAGGGCCTACAATGAGCAGTTCTTC
>TRBV29-1|TRBJ1-1|.|.
CSVVGHLGNTEAFF
TGCAGCGTTGTTGGACATTTGGGGAACACTGAAGCTTTCTTT
>TRBV9|TRBJ2-1|.|many
CASSVGKDRSEQFF
TGTGCCAGCAGCGTAGGCAAAGATCGTAGTGAGCAGTTCTTC
>TRBV20-1|TRBJ1-4|.|few
CSARDSGEKLFF
TGCAGTGCTAGAGATTCGGGGGAAAAACTGTTTTTT
>TRBV20-1|TRBJ1-1|.|.
CRPGQMNIEAFF
TGCAGGCCCGGACAAATGAACATTGAAGCTTTCTTT
>TRBV4-3|TRBJ1-2|.|.
CASSQDRTFWGSYGYTF
TGCGCCAGCAGCCAAGATAGAACATTTTGGGGCTCCTATGGCTACACCTTC
>TRBV20-1|TRBJ2-7|TRBD1|.
CSVPTGAYEQYF
TGCAGTGTTCCAACAGGGGCCTACGAGCAGTACTTC
>TRBV7-3|TRBJ1-2|.|few
CASSLNAVGTKDGYTF
TGTGCCAGCAGCCTTAATGCCGTCGGGACGAAAGATGGCTACACCTTC
>TRBV27|TRBJ1-5|.|.
CASSLSAYSNQPQHF
TGTGCCAGCAGTTTATCGGCATATAGCAATCAGCCCCAGCATTTT
>TRBV2|TRBJ2-3|.|.
CASSEGNRATDTQYF
TGTGCCAGCAGTGAAGGGAACAGGGCCACAGATACGCAGTATTTT
>TRBV6-6|TRBJ2-7|TRBD1|few
CASSYRQGNYEQYF
TGTGCCAGCAGTTACAGACAGGGAAACTACGAGCAGTACTTC
>TRBV5-1|TRBJ1-2|.|many
CASSLSGGSNYGYTF
TGCGCCAGCAGCTTATCAGGAGGCTCTAACTATGGCTACACCTTC
>TRBV27|TRBJ2-7|.|.
CASRGQFEQYF
TGTGCCAGCAGGGGACAATTCGAGCAGTACTTC
>TRBV6-6|TRBJ1-2|.|few
CASSYSKVSGYTF
TGTGCCAGCAGTTACTCGAAGGTCTCGGGCTACACCTTC
>TRBV9|TRBJ2-1|.|.
CASSVGADTYNEQFF
TGTGCCAGCAGCGTAGGAGCGGACACATACAATGAGCAGTTCTTC
>TRBV2|TRBJ2-5|TRBD1|few
CASRTGTGFRETQYF
TGTGCCAGCAGGACCGGGACAGGGTTTAGGGAGACCCAGTACTTC
>TRBV6-6|TRBJ1-5|.|.
CASTGVINQPQHF
TGTGCCAGCACAGGGGTAATCAATCAGCCCCAGCATTTT
>TRBV3-1|TRBJ2-7|.|few
CASSQGPAYEQYF
TGTGCCAGCAGCCAAGGGCCTGCCTACGAGCAGTACTTC
>TRBV7-3|TRBJ2-2|.|.
CASSLGARRLGSNTGELFF
TGTGCCAGCAGCTTAGGCGCTCGGCGCCTAGGTTCGAACACCGGGGAGCTGTTTTTT
>TRBV2|TRBJ2-1|.|.
CASSVRHFEQFF
TGTGCCAGCAGTGTTCGACATTTTGAGCAGTTCTTC
>TRBV7-2|TRBJ1-1|.|few
CASSLVPDTEAFF
TGTGCCAGCAGCTTAGTTCCGGACACTGAAGCTTTCTTT
>TRBV6-5|TRBJ2-1|TRBD1|.
CASRNPTGANYNEQFF
TGTGCCAGCAGAAATCCGACAGGGGCCAACTACAATGAGCAGTTCTTC